A single sample gave rise to the 28 T cell receptor beta chains below, sequenced in a study of response to subunit inactivated influenza vaccine. TCRdb analysed the RT-PCR reads with MiXCR anew, one entry per CDR3 protein. The data hold more than 700,000 distinct CDR3 sequences, with about 20% observed a single time. The source was PBMCs from blood, collected approximately 5 days after vaccination. These receptor sequences come from a man in his fifties or sixties who received an inactivated influenza vaccine.

Only a few counts were recorded for this clonotype. The CDR3 nucleotides are TGTGCCAGCTCTCGCAATACAGGTAGTGACACTGAAGCTTTCTTT. Its protein is CASSRNTGSDTEAFF. J is TRBJ1-1 and V is TRBV18; a possible D gene is TRBD1 (5 bases). Germline CDR1 and CDR2: KGHSH and LQKENI. CDR3 length: 15 amino acids. V was clipped by 6 bases and J by 3 bases, with 17 bases between them. Full variable domain (missing parts from reference TRBV18 and TRBJ1-1): NAGVMQNPRHLVRRRGQEARLRCSPMKGHSHVYWYRQLPEEGLKFMVYLQKENIIDESGMPKERFSAEFPKEGPSILRIQQVVRGDSAAYFCASSRNTGSDTEAFFGQGTRLTVV.

This clonotype was seen a few times. The V gene is TRBV7-2, the J gene TRBJ2-1; 9 nucleotides align to TRBD1. Germline assignment: CDR1 SGHTA and CDR2 FQGNSA. The CDR3 length is 15 residues. V shed 1 base, J shed 6 bases, and the junction held 4 bases outside the gene matches. The CDR3 is CASSLGTGALNEQFF. The CDR3 bases are TGTGCCAGCAGCTTAGGGACAGGGGCTCTCAATGAGCAGTTCTTC.

The chain links TRBV11-1 to TRBJ2-5, with 8 nucleotides matching TRBD2. Losses at the gene ends were 0 bases for V and 5 bases for J; bases not matched to a gene: 20. This CDR3 has 20 residues. Germline loops: CDR1 SGHAT, CDR2 FQDESV (reference sequence). CDR3 sequence (DNA): TGTGCCAGCAGCTTAGCGATAAGAGACCATGACGGGAGGGTCTGGGAGACCCAGTACTTC. Its protein product is CASSLAIRDHDGRVWETQYF.

The CDR3 region is CASSYVAGGAGETQYF. CDR3 nucleotides: TGTGCCAGCAGTTACGTTGCGGGGGGGGCCGGGGAGACCCAGTACTTC. The V and J genes are TRBV6-5 and TRBJ2-5, with 9 bases aligning to TRBD2. CDR1 and CDR2 (germline): MNHEY, SVGAGI. V lost 2 bases, J lost 5 bases, and 9 bases stayed unmatched. This CDR3 has 16 amino acids.

V and J are TRBV7-2 and TRBJ2-2; no reliable D call. This CDR3 is 14 amino acids long. Germline lookup yields CDR1 SGHTA and CDR2 FQGNSA. V was shortened by 7 bases and J by 3 bases, with 12 bases between the two germline ends. The DNA for the CDR3 is TGTGCCAGCAATCCCCAGATTTACACCGGGGAGCTGTTTTTT. It codes for CASNPQIYTGELFF.

This clonotype has only a few counts. The chain couples TRBV12-3 or TRBV12-4 to TRBJ1-1; TRBD1 aligns across 8 bases. The V gene end was trimmed by 6 bases and the J gene end by 7 bases; junction bases not matched to a gene: 10. There are 14 residues in the CDR3. For the CDR3, the DNA is TGTGCCAGCAGCCTAACACAGGGGGTCGGTGAAGCTTTCTTT. It translates to CASSLTQGVGEAFF.

This clonotype turned up a few times. V gene TRBV10-3 combines with J gene TRBJ1-6; D unclear. Trimming took 10 bases from V and 9 from J, leaving 16 bases between them. The germline gives CDR1 ENHRY, CDR2 SYGVKD. The CDR3 loop spans 13 amino acids. Here the CDR3 reads CATTTASASPLHF. The CDR3 DNA sequence: TGTGCCACCACCACCGCCTCCGCTTCACCCCTCCACTTT.

The chain uses TRBV7-2 and TRBJ1-2; a possible D gene is TRBD1 (6 bases). From germline, CDR1 is SGHTA and CDR2 FQGNSA. CDR3 length: 16 residues. The V end was cut by 5 bases, the J end by 6 bases, with 22 bases between. CDR3 in DNA: TGTGCCAGCAGCCCCACAGGGACGGGATCGGGGGATGGCTACACCTTC. Amino acids: CASSPTGTGSGDGYTF.

The chain is built from TRBV29-1 and TRBJ1-1; a weak D match, TRBD1 (5 bases). Trimming left V 1 base short and J 8 bases short, with 11 bases between. This CDR3 is 12 amino acids long. Per germline, CDR1 SQVTM and CDR2 ANQGSEA. CDR3 protein: CSVEVGTPEAFF. For the CDR3, the DNA is TGCAGCGTTGAAGTAGGGACTCCCGAAGCTTTCTTT.

V is TRBV20-1 and J is TRBJ2-5; TRBD2 matches at 10 bases. Germline trimming cut 3 bases from V and 0 bases from J; bases unmatched to any gene: 1. The CDR3 is 14 residues long. Germline V gene sequence: CDR1 DFQATT, CDR2 SNEGSKA (reference sequence). CDR3 sequence reads: CSASSGRYQETQYF. In nucleotides, the CDR3 is TGCAGTGCTAGTAGCGGGAGGTACCAAGAGACCCAGTACTTC.

This clonotype was seen a single time. J is TRBJ1-6 and V is TRBV3-1; D unclear. CDR1 LGHDT and CDR2 YNNKEL come from the germline V gene (reference sequence). The CDR3 sequence is 12 residues long. The V end lost 8 bases, the J end lost 1 base, and 3 bases lay between the germline ends. The CDR3 here is CASQSYNSPLHF. Written as DNA, the CDR3 is TGTGCCAGCCAATCCTATAATTCACCCCTCCACTTT.

This clonotype was seen only a few times. V usage is TRBV29-1 and J usage is TRBJ1-1; unclear D gene. Trimming took off 1 base at V and 0 bases at J, with 6 bases between the two ends. Germline V gene lookup returns CDR1 SQVTM and CDR2 ANQGSEA. CDR3 length: 13 amino acids. The CDR3 here is CSVEGKMNTEAFF. CDR3 bases: TGCAGCGTTGAAGGCAAAATGAACACTGAAGCTTTCTTT.

This clonotype was recorded a few times. The chain couples TRBV10-3 to TRBJ2-7; 11 nucleotides agree with TRBD1. This CDR3 region has 15 residues. The germline CDR1 and CDR2 sequences are ENHRY and SYGVKD. The junction had 4 bases not matched to a gene; V was cut back by 3 bases and J by 3 bases. The DNA for the CDR3 is TGTGCCATCAGTGATGTGGGACAGGGGGTCTACGAGCAGTACTTC. Protein product: CAISDVGQGVYEQYF.

The J gene is TRBJ2-2, the V gene TRBV12-3 or TRBV12-4; no firm D call. V was shortened by 9 bases and J by 7 bases, with 12 bases between the two germline ends. CDR3 length equals 12 residues. Here the CDR3 reads CASRGTHGELFF. In DNA, the CDR3 is TGTGCCAGTCGTGGTACCCACGGGGAGCTGTTTTTT.

V and J are TRBV27 and TRBJ2-7; D is unclear. Trimming took off 3 bases at V and 8 bases at J, with 17 bases between the two ends. This CDR3 has 14 residues. In germline, CDR1 is MNHEY, CDR2 SMNVEV (reference sequence). The CDR3 protein is CASSFGQPTSKQYF. The CDR3 region has the DNA TGTGCCAGCAGTTTTGGGCAACCAACTTCGAAGCAGTACTTC.

This clonotype was observed a few times. The gene calls are TRBV5-1 and TRBJ2-2, with 9 bases identical to TRBD2. The CDR3 is 14 amino acids. Germline lookup yields CDR1 SGHRS and CDR2 YFSETQ. Trimming removed 7 bases from V and 5 bases from J; junction bases left unmatched: 6. The CDR3 nucleotides read TGCGCCAGCTCCCAAGCGGGAGGAACCGGGGAGCTGTTTTTT. Translating it yields CASSQAGGTGELFF.

The chain carries TRBV5-1 and TRBJ1-1, with 8 bases identical to TRBD1. The CDR3 totals 16 residues. CDR1 SGHRS and CDR2 YFSETQ come from the germline V gene. V was clipped by 0 bases and J by 5 bases; unmatched bases: 9. CDR3 DNA sequence: TGCGCCAGCAGCTTGGGAGTCGGACAGGGAGGAACTGAAGCTTTCTTT. It codes for CASSLGVGQGGTEAFF.

The table lists this clonotype with many counts. The chain couples TRBV6-5 to TRBJ1-5; D gene ambiguous. The V gene lost 2 bases and the J gene lost 6 bases, with 8 bases spanning the gap. This CDR3 has 13 residues. The germline V gene encodes CDR1 MNHEY and CDR2 SVGAGI. The CDR3 reads CASSYGVFQPQHF. CDR3 DNA: TGTGCCAGCAGTTACGGGGTTTTTCAGCCCCAGCATTTT.

V gene TRBV20-1 combines with J gene TRBJ2-1, with a weak D call TRBD2 (6 bases). Germline-derived CDR1 and CDR2 are DFQATT and SNEGSKA (reference sequence). V was clipped by 1 base and J by 0 bases, with 10 bases between them. This CDR3 is built from 15 residues. DNA of the CDR3: TGCAGTGCTAGAGGCGCGGGAAGCTCCTACAATGAGCAGTTCTTC. It encodes CSARGAGSSYNEQFF.

V is TRBV6-5 and J is TRBJ2-7; maybe TRBD2 (6 bases). The CDR3 contains 17 residues. Between the trimmed V and J ends, which lost 0 bases and 0 bases, there was a span of 15 bases. The germline CDR1 and CDR2 sequences are MNHEY and SVGAGI. CDR3 amino acids: CASSYSTPSASSYEQYF. CDR3 bases: TGTGCCAGCAGTTACTCGACCCCTAGCGCTAGCTCCTACGAGCAGTACTTC.

The genes are TRBV7-2 and TRBJ1-2; D may be TRBD1 (5 bases). CDR1 and CDR2 from the germline V gene are SGHTA and FQGNSA. The CDR3 length is 12 residues. V dropped 0 bases and J dropped 7 bases, with 6 bases sitting between them. The CDR3 loop reads CASSLAGVGYTF. CDR3 bases: TGTGCCAGCAGCTTAGCGGGGGTTGGCTACACCTTC.

The CDR3 region is CAIRAASGSTDTQYF. DNA for the CDR3: TGTGCCATCAGGGCGGCTAGCGGGAGCACAGATACGCAGTATTTT. The rearrangement joins TRBV10-3 to TRBJ2-3; 8 bases map to TRBD2. The CDR3 has 15 amino acids. CDR1 and CDR2 from the germline V gene are ENHRY and SYGVKD. Unmatched junction bases numbered 5, after V lost 6 bases and J lost 0 bases.

The chain recombines TRBV6-5 with TRBJ2-7, with 10 bases aligning to TRBD2. Trimming removed 0 bases from V and 0 bases from J; junction bases left unmatched: 11. The CDR3 is made up of 19 amino acids. The V gene's germline CDR1 is MNHEY and CDR2 SVGAGI. The DNA of the CDR3 is TGTGCCAGCAGTTACTCGAATCTAGCGGGGGTCCTCAGCTCCTACGAGCAGTACTTC. It yields the protein CASSYSNLAGVLSSYEQYF.

This clonotype was seen a handful of times. The V gene is TRBV18, the J gene TRBJ2-3; 10 bases match TRBD2. V dropped 3 bases and J dropped 5; count of bases not matched to a gene: 5. Germline-derived CDR1 and CDR2 are KGHSH and LQKENI. The CDR3 loop spans 15 amino acids. The CDR3 region is CASSPLAGAIDTQYF. For the CDR3, the DNA is TGTGCCAGCTCACCCCTAGCGGGGGCTATAGATACGCAGTATTTT. The whole variable domain, remainder taken from reference TRBV18 and TRBJ2-3, is NAGVMQNPRHLVRRRGQEARLRCSPMKGHSHVYWYRQLPEEGLKFMVYLQKENIIDESGMPKERFSAEFPKEGPSILRIQQVVRGDSAAYFCASSPLAGAIDTQYFGPGTRLTVL.

This clonotype has only a few counts. V and J are TRBV28 and TRBJ2-1, with a weak D call TRBD2 (6 bases). CDR3 length: 13 residues. With 4 bases removed from V and 4 bases from J, the gap between germline ends came to 8 bases. Germline CDR1 reads MDHEN; CDR2 reads SYDVKM. The CDR3 DNA sequence: TGTGCCAGCAGTTACCGGGAGTACAATGAGCAGTTCTTC. This sequence encodes CASSYREYNEQFF.

Only a few counts were recorded for this clonotype. The V gene is TRBV6-5, the J gene TRBJ1-2; D is uncertain. Germline CDR1 and CDR2: MNHEY and SVGAGI. CDR3 size: 13 residues. V gave up 3 bases and J gave up 8 bases, with 13 bases separating them. CDR3 DNA sequence: TGTGCCAGCAGTTATGGGTCAGGAATAGGCTACACCTTC. Encoded protein: CASSYGSGIGYTF.

This clonotype was detected only a few times. The V call is TRBV7-9, the J call TRBJ2-7, with D perhaps matching TRBD1 (6 bases). The ends were cut back, 5 bases at V and 0 bases at J, with 14 bases in the middle. This CDR3 contains 15 residues. Looked up from germline, CDR1 is SEHNR and CDR2 is FQNEAQ (reference sequence). CDR3 bases: TGTGCCAGCAGCCCCCGACAGGTGAGCTCCTACGAGCAGTACTTC. Translated: CASSPRQVSSYEQYF.

The chain recombines TRBV20-1 with TRBJ2-7; maybe TRBD2 (7 bases). Per germline, CDR1 DFQATT and CDR2 SNEGSKA (reference sequence). The CDR3 extends over 16 amino acids. V lost 3 bases to trimming and J lost 2 bases, with 20 bases between them. The CDR3: CSARDPRAGHPYEQYF. The CDR3 nucleotides read TGCAGTGCTAGGGACCCCAGAGCGGGACACCCCTACGAGCAGTACTTC.